Listed below are T cell receptor beta chains from one sample, sequenced in a study of T cell repertoires in cytomegalovirus infection. Via MiXCR, TCRdb re-called the reads, giving one row per CDR3 protein. The sample contains 800,000 to 950,000 distinct CDR3 sequences, 30% to 35% of which appear only once. The antigens of these receptors remain unknown. Sequenced material: cultured CD8+ T cells from PBMCs, taken from culture after CMV antigen stimulation. These receptors came from a human donor in good health (CMV status not recorded). Some clones in this sample may be carry-over from other donors' samples. CDR3s include the opening cysteine and the closing phenylalanine or tryptophan. D genes are given only for firm matches. Some rows mark clone size as missing; the rest say once, few, many or name a class of expanded clone.

CDR3 protein: CASSVGSASGANVLTF; CDR3 DNA: TGTGCCAGCAGCGTTGGGTCGGCGTCTGGGGCCAACGTCCTGACTTTC; V gene: TRBV9; clone size: few; J gene: TRBJ2-6; D gene: -
CDR3 protein: CASSGRLVAKSTDTQYF; CDR3 DNA: TGTGCCAGCAGCGGACGACTAGTAGCGAAAAGTACAGATACGCAGTATTTT; V gene: TRBV7-8; clone size: few; J gene: TRBJ2-3; D gene: -
CDR3 protein: CASSGGGAAYNEQFF; CDR3 DNA: TGTGCCAGCAGTGGCGGGGGGGCCGCCTACAATGAGCAGTTCTTC; V gene: TRBV2; clone size: few; J gene: TRBJ2-1; D gene: TRBD2
CDR3 protein: CASSYRDRNSPLHF; CDR3 DNA: TGTGCCAGCAGTTACAGGGACAGAAATTCACCCCTCCACTTT; V gene: TRBV6-5; clone size: -; J gene: TRBJ1-6; D gene: TRBD1
CDR3 protein: CASSSVGAENNEQFF; CDR3 DNA: TGTGCCAGCAGCTCGGTCGGGGCGGAAAACAATGAGCAGTTCTTC; V gene: TRBV7-9; clone size: -; J gene: TRBJ2-1; D gene: -
CDR3 protein: CSAIWAGVATDTQYF; CDR3 DNA: TGCAGTGCCATATGGGCAGGGGTTGCGACAGATACGCAGTATTTT; V gene: TRBV20-1; clone size: -; J gene: TRBJ2-3; D gene: -
CDR3 protein: CASSMLPGGLIDEQFF; CDR3 DNA: TGTGCCAGCAGTATGCTACCGGGGGGCCTTATCGATGAGCAGTTCTTC; V gene: TRBV12-3/TRBV12-4; clone size: few; J gene: TRBJ2-1; D gene: -
CDR3 protein: CASSSGGLGLAGFFEQFF; CDR3 DNA: TGTGCCAGCAGCTCAGGGGGCTTGGGACTAGCGGGATTTTTTGAGCAGTTCTTC; V gene: TRBV11-2; clone size: once; J gene: TRBJ2-1; D gene: TRBD2
CDR3 protein: CASSERDRTNYGYTF; CDR3 DNA: TGTGCCAGCAGCGAGAGGGACAGAACTAACTATGGCTACACCTTC; V gene: TRBV9; clone size: few; J gene: TRBJ1-2; D gene: TRBD1
CDR3 protein: CASSELAGGSSYNEQFF; CDR3 DNA: TGTGCCAGCAGCGAACTAGCGGGGGGGAGCTCCTACAATGAGCAGTTCTTC; V gene: TRBV6-4; clone size: -; J gene: TRBJ2-1; D gene: TRBD2
CDR3 protein: CASSLGRGHNYGYTF; CDR3 DNA: TGTGCCAGCAGCTTGGGCAGGGGGCACAACTATGGCTACACCTTC; V gene: TRBV5-6; clone size: -; J gene: TRBJ1-2; D gene: TRBD1
CDR3 protein: CASSLFGKETQYF; CDR3 DNA: TGTGCCAGCAGCTTATTCGGAAAAGAGACCCAGTACTTC; V gene: TRBV7-9; clone size: few; J gene: TRBJ2-5; D gene: -
CDR3 protein: CAGFADAGYEQYF; CDR3 DNA: TGTGCCGGTTTTGCGGACGCAGGCTACGAGCAGTACTTC; V gene: TRBV7-9; clone size: -; J gene: TRBJ2-7; D gene: -
CDR3 protein: CASSLGRTSGNTIYF; CDR3 DNA: TGTGCCAGCAGCTTAGGCCGGACAAGTGGAAACACCATATATTTT; V gene: TRBV7-2; clone size: many; J gene: TRBJ1-3; D gene: -
CDR3 protein: CASSWGTGPTAQYF; CDR3 DNA: TGTGCCAGCAGCTGGGGGACAGGGCCCACCGCGCAGTATTTT; V gene: TRBV5-6; clone size: few; J gene: TRBJ2-3; D gene: TRBD1
CDR3 protein: CASRPVGAWNQPQHF; CDR3 DNA: TGTGCCAGCCGCCCGGTCGGAGCGTGGAATCAGCCCCAGCATTTT; V gene: TRBV6-2/TRBV6-3; clone size: few; J gene: TRBJ1-5; D gene: -
CDR3 protein: CASSSIPPGRGETQYF; CDR3 DNA: TGTGCCAGCAGTTCCATCCCCCCGGGTCGAGGAGAGACCCAGTACTTC; V gene: TRBV6-2/TRBV6-3; clone size: -; J gene: TRBJ2-5; D gene: -
CDR3 protein: CASSPTTGGVTTAKNIQYF; CDR3 DNA: TGTGCCAGCAGCCCTACAACGGGGGGCGTTACTACGGCCAAAAACATTCAGTACTTC; V gene: TRBV7-2; clone size: many; J gene: TRBJ2-4; D gene: -
CDR3 protein: CASSSPRDGSYEQYF; CDR3 DNA: TGTGCCAGCAGCTCCCCCCGGGACGGAAGTTACGAGCAGTACTTC; V gene: TRBV11-3; clone size: few; J gene: TRBJ2-7; D gene: -
CDR3 protein: CASSQAISPDTQYF; CDR3 DNA: TGCGCCAGCAGCCAAGCGATAAGTCCAGATACGCAGTATTTT; V gene: TRBV4-3; clone size: few; J gene: TRBJ2-3; D gene: -
CDR3 protein: CASRRASEAFF; CDR3 DNA: TGTGCCAGCAGGAGGGCAAGTGAAGCTTTCTTT; V gene: TRBV7-9; clone size: few; J gene: TRBJ1-1; D gene: -
CDR3 protein: CASSSPGLAATSTDTQYF; CDR3 DNA: TGTGCCAGCAGCTCGCCGGGACTAGCGGCTACTAGCACAGATACGCAGTATTTT; V gene: TRBV5-6; clone size: few; J gene: TRBJ2-3; D gene: TRBD2
CDR3 protein: CASSLWNINTEAFF; CDR3 DNA: TGTGCCAGCAGCTTGTGGAACATTAACACTGAAGCTTTCTTT; V gene: TRBV5-3; clone size: -; J gene: TRBJ1-1; D gene: -
CDR3 protein: CATRAKRGTDTQYF; CDR3 DNA: TGTGCCACCCGGGCAAAAAGGGGCACAGATACGCAGTATTTT; V gene: TRBV6-1; clone size: -; J gene: TRBJ2-3; D gene: -
CDR3 protein: CASSAGYGIYNEQFF; CDR3 DNA: TGTGCCAGTAGTGCGGGTTACGGGATCTACAATGAGCAGTTCTTC; V gene: TRBV19; clone size: -; J gene: TRBJ2-1; D gene: -
CDR3 protein: CASSLRQGQQFF; CDR3 DNA: TGTGCCAGCAGCCTTAGACAGGGACAGCAGTTCTTC; V gene: TRBV2; clone size: -; J gene: TRBJ2-1; D gene: TRBD1
CDR3 protein: CASTLGSLAITGELFF; CDR3 DNA: TGTGCCAGCACTCTTGGGTCCCTTGCGATCACCGGGGAGCTGTTTTTT; V gene: TRBV12-3/TRBV12-4; clone size: few; J gene: TRBJ2-2; D gene: -
CDR3 protein: CAIKKGSPYGYTF; CDR3 DNA: TGTGCCATCAAAAAAGGGTCTCCCTATGGCTACACCTTC; V gene: TRBV10-3; clone size: -; J gene: TRBJ1-2; D gene: -
CDR3 protein: CASSLGGTGRGYTF; CDR3 DNA: TGTGCCAGCAGTTTAGGGGGGACAGGGAGGGGCTACACCTTC; V gene: TRBV12-3/TRBV12-4; clone size: -; J gene: TRBJ1-2; D gene: TRBD1
CDR3 protein: CATSRDFTAVATNEKLFF; CDR3 DNA: TGTGCCACCAGCAGAGATTTCACGGCCGTTGCAACTAATGAAAAACTGTTTTTT; V gene: TRBV15; clone size: -; J gene: TRBJ1-4; D gene: -
CDR3 protein: CASRLVDGGLGTEAFF; CDR3 DNA: TGTGCCAGCAGGTTGGTCGACGGGGGGTTGGGCACTGAAGCTTTCTTT; V gene: TRBV28; clone size: -; J gene: TRBJ1-1; D gene: -
CDR3 protein: CASSLDQGLTDTQYF; CDR3 DNA: TGCGCCAGCAGCTTGGACCAGGGGCTCACAGATACGCAGTATTTT; V gene: TRBV5-1; clone size: -; J gene: TRBJ2-3; D gene: -
CDR3 protein: CASSIEDAGQGLPRAFF; CDR3 DNA: TGTGCCAGTAGTATCGAGGACGCTGGACAGGGCCTCCCGCGGGCTTTCTTT; V gene: TRBV19; clone size: -; J gene: TRBJ1-1; D gene: TRBD1
CDR3 protein: CATRQGGNTEAFF; CDR3 DNA: TGTGCCACCAGACAAGGGGGGAACACTGAAGCTTTCTTT; V gene: TRBV24-1; clone size: -; J gene: TRBJ1-1; D gene: -
CDR3 protein: CASRTGGSDGYTF; CDR3 DNA: TGTGCCAGCAGGACAGGGGGAAGTGATGGCTACACCTTC; V gene: TRBV6-5; clone size: few; J gene: TRBJ1-2; D gene: TRBD1
CDR3 protein: CASKADSNQPQHF; CDR3 DNA: TGTGCCAGCAAAGCGGATAGCAATCAGCCCCAGCATTTT; V gene: TRBV6-5; clone size: many; J gene: TRBJ1-5; D gene: -
CDR3 protein: CASSQGNNNEQFF; CDR3 DNA: TGCGCCAGCAGCCAAGGGAACAACAATGAGCAGTTCTTC; V gene: TRBV4-1; clone size: -; J gene: TRBJ2-1; D gene: -
CDR3 protein: CASSPGQEAYEQYF; CDR3 DNA: TGTGCCAGCAGTCCGGGACAGGAAGCCTACGAGCAGTACTTC; V gene: TRBV6-5; clone size: -; J gene: TRBJ2-7; D gene: TRBD1
CDR3 protein: CSASGVPVSEGTNGYTF; CDR3 DNA: TGCAGTGCTAGTGGAGTGCCGGTTTCAGAGGGGACAAATGGCTACACCTTC; V gene: TRBV20-1; clone size: few; J gene: TRBJ1-2; D gene: -
CDR3 protein: CSVGSGRAYEQYF; CDR3 DNA: TGCAGCGTTGGATCAGGGCGAGCCTACGAGCAGTACTTC; V gene: TRBV29-1; clone size: -; J gene: TRBJ2-7; D gene: -